A single sample is the source of the 28 T cell receptor beta chains below, sequenced in a study of T cell repertoires in cytomegalovirus infection. TCRdb analysed the reads with MiXCR anew, one entry per CDR3 protein. The sample has 160,000 or so distinct CDR3 sequences; less than 25% are singletons. The sample taken for sequencing was PBMCs. The source is a human donor in good health (CMV status not recorded). Some clones in this sample may be carry-over from other donors' samples.

The rearrangement joins TRBV9 to TRBJ1-2; D is perhaps TRBD1 (5 bases). V shed 6 bases and J shed 6 bases, with 24 bases lying between them. CDR1 and CDR2 (germline): SGDLS, YYNGEE. This CDR3 comprises 16 residues. CDR3 DNA: TGTGCCAGCACCCTGGGGGGTACTATTAATCTCAATGGCTACACCTTC. Translating it yields CASTLGGTINLNGYTF.

This clonotype was picked up many times. The genes are TRBV7-2 and TRBJ2-4; 9 bases align to TRBD2. V trimming: 1 base; J trimming: 16 bases; junction bases outside the gene matches: 11. Germline V gene data show CDR1 as SGHTA and CDR2 as FQGNSA. The CDR3 extends over 14 amino acids. CDR3 DNA: TGTGCCAGCAGCTTAGGTTTGGCTAGCGGGGTTCGATACTTC. It translates to CASSLGLASGVRYF.

The gene calls are TRBV7-8 and TRBJ2-3; D uncertain. The V gene lost 5 bases and the J gene lost 3 bases, with 15 bases spanning the gap. Germline CDR1 and CDR2: SGHVS and FQNEAQ. The CDR3 consists of 15 residues. CDR3 protein: CASSRRYDGTDTQYF. The CDR3 nucleotides are TGTGCCAGCAGCAGAAGATACGACGGAACAGATACGCAGTATTTT.

This clonotype was observed a handful of times. The genes are TRBV14 and TRBJ1-4; D might be TRBD1 (5 bases). Germline-derived CDR1 and CDR2 are SGHDN and FVKESK. The CDR3 sequence is 16 residues long. Trimming cost V 3 bases and J 8 bases, with 19 bases left between them. The CDR3 DNA reads as TGTGCCAGCAGCCAGGAAACGGGGACGATTCTGGAAAAACTGTTTTTT. Its protein product is CASSQETGTILEKLFF.

This clonotype was seen ten or more times. V and J are TRBV28 and TRBJ1-1, with D tentatively TRBD1 (5 bases). The CDR3 contains 16 residues. The germline gives CDR1 MDHEN, CDR2 SYDVKM. V dropped 3 bases and J dropped 5 bases, with 19 bases sitting between them. CDR3 sequence: CASSLRLGVGRTEAFF. CDR3 sequence (DNA): TGTGCCAGCAGTTTGCGGTTGGGGGTAGGGAGGACTGAAGCTTTCTTT.

The chain couples TRBV6-6 to TRBJ2-1; tentatively, D is TRBD1 (6 bases). Trimming shortened V by 0 bases and J by 5 bases, and 14 bases separated the two germline ends. Per germline, CDR1 MNHNY and CDR2 SVGAGI (reference sequence). The CDR3 extends over 16 amino acids. The CDR3 DNA is TGTGCCAGCAGTTACTCGGGACAAGCCCTTCACAATGAGCAGTTCTTC. This codes for CASSYSGQALHNEQFF.

This clonotype appeared a few times. The CDR3 sequence is CASSQGGLSEQYF. CDR3 DNA sequence: TGCGCCAGCAGCCAAGGGGGGCTCAGCGAGCAGTACTTC. The genes are TRBV4-3 and TRBJ2-7, with D maybe TRBD1 (6 bases). Germline CDR1 is LGHNA and CDR2 is YSLEER. This CDR3 comprises 13 residues. The V end was cut by 1 base, the J end by 6 bases, with 10 bases between.

This clonotype was found a few times. This rearrangement joins TRBV20-1 to TRBJ2-3; 7 bases match TRBD2. Germline values: CDR1 DFQATT, CDR2 SNEGSKA (reference sequence). V dropped 1 base and J dropped 2; count of bases not matched to a gene: 6. The CDR3 is 15 residues long. Written as DNA, the CDR3 is TGCAGTGCTAGAGTCAGCGGGATATTCACAGATACGCAGTATTTT. Translated: CSARVSGIFTDTQYF.

This clonotype was recorded at least ten times. The V gene is TRBV7-8, the J gene TRBJ1-6; D ambiguous. The germline CDR1 and CDR2 sequences are SGHVS and FQNEAQ. Trimming took 1 base from V and 6 from J, leaving 13 bases between them. The CDR3 has 16 residues. The CDR3 DNA follows: TGTGCCAGCAGCTTAGACCCAGCGGGCGGTAATTCACCCCTCCACTTT. Protein: CASSLDPAGGNSPLHF.

This clonotype has only a few counts. The chain recombines TRBV6-5 with TRBJ1-5; D is unresolved. CDR1 is MNHEY, CDR2 SVGAGI, per germline. V dropped 4 bases and J dropped 5 bases, with 9 bases sitting between them. The CDR3 length is 13 residues. The CDR3 reads CASSSIRDQPQHF. The CDR3 DNA follows: TGTGCCAGCAGTTCCATCAGAGATCAGCCCCAGCATTTT.

This clonotype was observed a few times. The genes are TRBV5-6 and TRBJ1-2, with TRBD1 identical over 7 bases. J was trimmed by 3 bases and V by 7 bases; bases with no gene match: 12. Per the germline V gene, CDR1 is SGHDT and CDR2 is YYEEEE. The CDR3 loop spans 15 amino acids. Here the CDR3 DNA reads TGTGCCAGCGACCAAAAACGAGACAGGGACTATGGCTACACCTTC. Translation: CASDQKRDRDYGYTF.

This clonotype was recorded many times. The chain links TRBV28 to TRBJ2-5; 7 bases line up with TRBD1. The CDR3 is 16 residues long. Germline V gene lookup returns CDR1 MDHEN and CDR2 SYDVKM. Trimming cost V 3 bases and J 3 bases; bases outside gene matches: 10. The CDR3 DNA follows: TGTGCCAGCAGTTTGGTCGGGACAGCACTTAAAGAGACCCAGTACTTC. Its protein is CASSLVGTALKETQYF.

This clonotype turned up a few times. The J gene is TRBJ2-1, the V gene TRBV10-3; TRBD2 agrees at 7 bases. From germline, CDR1 is ENHRY and CDR2 SYGVKD. This CDR3 spans 14 amino acids. With 11 bases clipped from V and 3 bases from J, the junction kept 10 bases outside the gene matches. The CDR3 nucleotides read TGTGCCTCCGCGTTGGGCGGGAGCTACAATGAGCAGTTCTTC. Its protein is CASALGGSYNEQFF.

This clonotype occurred many times. This chain uses TRBV7-2 with TRBJ2-7; TRBD2 aligns across 11 bases. V dropped 2 bases and J dropped 4; count of bases not matched to a gene: 1. Germline V CDR1 and CDR2: SGHTA, FQGNSA. The CDR3 has 14 residues. The CDR3 loop is CASSLTSGSYEQYF. The CDR3 coding sequence is TGTGCCAGCAGCTTAACTAGCGGGAGTTACGAGCAGTACTTC.

At least ten counts were recorded for this clonotype. The genes are TRBV7-2 and TRBJ1-6; TRBD1 matches at 7 bases. There are 15 residues in the CDR3. Germline loops: CDR1 SGHTA, CDR2 FQGNSA. J gave up 9 bases and V 2 bases, and 7 bases lay outside the gene matches. CDR3 coding DNA: TGTGCCAGCAGCTTAAATAGACAGGGCGGTTCACCCCTCCACTTT. It translates to CASSLNRQGGSPLHF.

The table lists this clonotype with a few counts. CDR3 sequence: CASNGGTGQPQHF. CDR3 DNA sequence: TGTGCCAGCAACGGCGGTACGGGGCAGCCCCAGCATTTT. The gene calls are TRBV6-8 and TRBJ1-5; D not resolved. Germline values: CDR1 MNHGY, CDR2 SAAAGT. The CDR3 is 13 amino acids. V lost 7 bases to trimming and J lost 7 bases, with 14 bases between them.

This clonotype was detected ten times or more. CDR3 residues: CASSLTYQETQYF. CDR3 coding DNA: TGTGCCAGCAGCTTGACCTACCAAGAGACCCAGTACTTC. The J gene is TRBJ2-5, the V gene TRBV5-6; no firm D call. The germline gives CDR1 SGHDT, CDR2 YYEEEE. This CDR3 comprises 13 residues. Trimming removed 1 base from V and 0 bases from J, with 4 bases in between.

This clonotype was observed at least ten times. The chain joins TRBV5-6 to TRBJ2-7; a possible D gene is TRBD1 (5 bases). CDR1 SGHDT and CDR2 YYEEEE come from the germline V gene. The CDR3 runs 15 residues. Trimming cost V 1 base and J 3 bases, with 14 bases left between them. The CDR3 sequence: CASSLTGKGVYEQYF. CDR3 DNA sequence: TGTGCCAGCAGCTTGACAGGAAAAGGGGTCTACGAGCAGTACTTC.

The V and J genes are TRBV7-9 and TRBJ2-5; D gene ambiguous. Trimming removed 4 bases at V and 5 bases at J, with 8 bases between. CDR1 is SEHNR, CDR2 FQNEAQ, per germline (reference sequence). There are 12 residues in the CDR3. CDR3: CASSWHQETQYF. The CDR3 DNA reads as TGTGCCAGCAGCTGGCATCAGGAGACCCAGTACTTC.

This clonotype was counted between two and nine times. This sequence joins TRBV9 and TRBJ1-2; TRBD1 agrees at 9 bases. Germline CDR1 and CDR2: SGDLS and YYNGEE. The junction had 8 bases not matched to a gene; V was cut back by 3 bases and J by 5 bases. This CDR3 comprises 15 residues. The CDR3 loop reads CASSGDRTGEYGYTF. For the CDR3, the DNA is TGTGCCAGCAGCGGGGACCGGACAGGGGAATATGGCTACACCTTC.

In its sample, this clonotype was seen many times. The chain links TRBV27 to TRBJ1-2; D may be TRBD1 (5 bases). Trimming left V 8 bases short and J 7 bases short, with 14 bases between. CDR1 is MNHEY and CDR2 is SMNVEV in the germline V gene (reference sequence). The length of the CDR3 is 12 residues. As DNA, the CDR3 is TGTGCCAGCCGAGAGGGGATTGCTGGCTACACCTTC. Translation gives CASREGIAGYTF.

This clonotype was counted at least ten times. V gene TRBV28 combines with J gene TRBJ2-1, with D possibly called TRBD1 or TRBD2 (5 bases each). V dropped 5 bases and J dropped 5 bases, with 16 bases sitting between them. The CDR3 spans 15 residues. CDR1 MDHEN and CDR2 SYDVKM come from the germline V gene. CDR3 sequence reads: CASSGGAGSDNEQFF. The CDR3 DNA is TGTGCCAGCAGTGGTGGGGCAGGGAGCGACAATGAGCAGTTCTTC.

The chain joins TRBV9 to TRBJ1-1; 7 bases align to TRBD1. V trimming: 0 bases; J trimming: 1 base; junction bases outside the gene matches: 3. Germline CDR1 and CDR2: SGDLS and YYNGEE. This CDR3 has 15 residues. The CDR3 DNA reads as TGTGCCAGCAGCGTAGCGGCAGGGGGGAACACTGAAGCTTTCTTT. It translates to CASSVAAGGNTEAFF.

The sample holds many counts of this clonotype. V gene TRBV6-5 combines with J gene TRBJ1-2, with TRBD1 as a possible D gene (6 bases). CDR1 and CDR2 from the germline V gene are MNHEY and SVGAGI. Between the trimmed V and J ends, which lost 0 bases and 7 bases, there was a span of 18 bases. The CDR3 has 16 residues. The CDR3 spells CASSYSLGKQGGGYTF. Here the CDR3 DNA reads TGTGCCAGCAGTTACTCGCTGGGAAAACAGGGAGGTGGCTACACCTTC.

This clonotype has just one count. An end of the junction differs from the germline gene, which may be a read error. The rearrangement joins TRBV7-8 to TRBJ2-1; 10 positions match TRBD2. In germline, CDR1 is SGHVS, CDR2 FQNEAQ. This CDR3 region has 15 residues. As DNA, the CDR3 is TGTGCCAGCAGCTTACTAGCGGGGGCTTACAATGAGCAGTTATTC. It specifies CASSLLAGAYNEQLF.

This clonotype was recorded once. V usage is TRBV29-1 and J usage is TRBJ1-1, with no clear D. This CDR3 has 13 amino acids. The germline V and J ends were trimmed by 1 base and 1 base, with 7 bases remaining between them. CDR1 and CDR2 (germline): SQVTM, ANQGSEA. CDR3 DNA: TGCAGCGTTGAAGGTCCAGGGAACACTGAAGCTTTCTTT. It is translated as CSVEGPGNTEAFF.

The gene calls are TRBV20-1 and TRBJ2-7, with D possibly being TRBD1 or TRBD2 (5 bases each). The CDR3 sequence is 13 residues long. The ends were cut back, 3 bases at V and 5 bases at J, with 14 bases in the middle. Germline assignment: CDR1 DFQATT and CDR2 SNEGSKA (reference sequence). CDR3 sequence reads: CSASSGPGNEQYF. In DNA form, the CDR3 reads TGCAGTGCTAGTTCAGGGCCGGGGAACGAGCAGTACTTC.

This clonotype was found many times. V usage is TRBV7-8 and J usage is TRBJ1-1; 7 nucleotides match TRBD1. The CDR3 totals 16 residues. V lost 1 base to trimming and J lost 0 bases; unmatched junction nucleotides: 5. In germline, CDR1 is SGHVS, CDR2 FQNEAQ. CDR3 protein: CASSLEGGGMNTEAFF. Here the CDR3 DNA reads TGTGCCAGCAGCTTAGAAGGGGGCGGGATGAACACTGAAGCTTTCTTT.